The rows below give T cell receptor beta chains drawn from one sample of a study of T cell changes during pregnancy in multiple sclerosis. This table comes from immunoSEQ multiplex PCR, and its TCRdb copy is limited to in-frame clones, with some not included. The data hold tens of thousands of clones, with 88% observed a single time. The starting material was CD4+ T cells from peripheral blood mononuclear cells, obtained in the second trimester of pregnancy. The receptors shown here come from a female donor with multiple sclerosis, enrolled in a pregnancy study. Each CDR3 is given with its conserved first and last residue. A D gene is named only where the DNA matches it firmly.

j_call v_call d_call cdr3_aa
TRBJ2-3 TRBV11-2 . CASSLGGLAAPDTQYF
TRBJ2-7 TRBV28 TRBD1 CASRFPGGRSSYEQYF
TRBJ2-2 TRBV10-3 TRBD1 CAISTGQGGTGELFF
TRBJ2-7 TRBV19 TRBD2 CASSISSGLAGYEQYF
TRBJ2-5 TRBV28 . CASGRQLQETQYF
TRBJ2-1 TRBV29-1 TRBD2 CSVEGPLAGGSYNEQFF
TRBJ2-2 TRBV11-3 . CASSLDAGELFF
TRBJ2-7 TRBV28 TRBD2 CASSRLAGDYEQYF
TRBJ2-1 TRBV7-2 . CASSLVGGQYEQFF
TRBJ2-7 TRBV19 . CASSSGYEQYF
TRBJ1-1 TRBV29-1 . CSVEGATGINTEAFF
TRBJ2-3 TRBV6-5 TRBD2 CASSNRDYTDTQYF
TRBJ2-5 TRBV5-1 TRBD1 CASTPDRADQETQYF
TRBJ2-7 TRBV7-6 . CASSSRRGKTYEQYF
TRBJ2-3 TRBV5-1 . CASSFLAYTDTQYF
TRBJ2-5 TRBV29-1 TRBD2 CSVGTSGEETQYF
TRBJ2-7 TRBV7-8 TRBD2 CASSTRTSTYEQYF
TRBJ2-7 TRBV18 TRBD2 CASSPQASGTSGSWQYF
TRBJ2-5 TRBV19 . CASNGGETQYF
TRBJ2-6 TRBV7-9 TRBD1 CASSIGTGVSGANVLTF
TRBJ2-7 TRBV6-6 TRBD2 CASSGGLARSYEQYF
TRBJ2-1 TRBV28 TRBD2 CASSPLAGGPSNEQFF
TRBJ1-2 TRBV6-6 . CASSSGSTDGYTF
TRBJ2-2 TRBV19 . CASSISVANTGELFF
TRBJ2-1 TRBV9 TRBD2 CASSVALTSGSDEQFF
TRBJ1-5 TRBV6-1 . CASSDFSRQPQHF
TRBJ1-4 TRBV5-8 . CASSAVNRVSNEKLFF
TRBJ2-3 TRBV9 TRBD1 CASSVAMDRVDTQYF
TRBJ1-4 TRBV28 . CATFGPGDKEKLFF
TRBJ1-2 TRBV5-1 TRBD1 CASSLQGDYGYTF
TRBJ1-6 TRBV10-3 . CAISEPDSNSPLHF
TRBJ1-2 TRBV28 TRBD1 CASSSPTQGAEEHGYTF
TRBJ1-4 TRBV30 . CAWKGINEKLFF
TRBJ1-5 TRBV11-2 TRBD1 CASSRTGGGNQPQHF
TRBJ1-1 TRBV6-5 . CASSYPAGNGEAFF
TRBJ1-6 TRBV7-2 TRBD1 CASSAQGTGSPLHF
TRBJ1-2 TRBV4-2 . CASSQDPDSPGYTF